This is a list of T cell receptor beta chains from one sample in a study of blood T cell repertoires in COVID-19. The method was immunoSEQ multiplex PCR; TCRdb's version includes in-frame clones alone and lacks a portion of them. The repertoire holds roughly 200,000 clones, around nine tenths seen once, with about 6% in the top ten. The sequenced sample was peripheral blood. Receptor source: a man in his sixties who had recovered from COVID-19. The CDR3 runs from the conserved cysteine through the conserved F or W. The order of the fields is J gene, clone size, D gene, V gene, CDR3 length, CDR3 protein, CDR3 DNA. A D gene is named only where the DNA matches it firmly. Not all rows give a size; the values are once, few, many and, for expanded clones, a class.

J gene: TRBJ2-7; clone size: -; D gene: -; V gene: TRBV5-4; CDR3 length: 15; CDR3 protein: CASSRNPDGNYEQYF; CDR3 DNA: TGTGCCAGCAGCAGAAACCCGGACGGGAACTACGAGCAGTACTTC
J gene: TRBJ1-3; clone size: -; D gene: -; V gene: TRBV11-3; CDR3 length: 13; CDR3 protein: CASSSGSGNTIYF; CDR3 DNA: TGTGCCAGCAGCTCCGGCTCTGGAAACACCATATATTTT
J gene: TRBJ1-2; clone size: -; D gene: -; V gene: TRBV7-9; CDR3 length: 13; CDR3 protein: CASSAGQRYGYTF; CDR3 DNA: TGTGCCAGCAGCGCCGGACAGCGGTATGGCTACACCTTC
J gene: TRBJ1-6; clone size: -; D gene: TRBD1; V gene: TRBV27; CDR3 length: 15; CDR3 protein: CASSQDRPRDSPLHF; CDR3 DNA: TGTGCCAGCAGTCAGGACAGGCCTAGGGATTCACCCCTCCACTTT
J gene: TRBJ2-1; clone size: -; D gene: -; V gene: TRBV6-5; CDR3 length: 15; CDR3 protein: CASSSGGIPYNEQFF; CDR3 DNA: TGTGCCAGCAGTTCAGGGGGGATCCCCTACAATGAGCAGTTCTTC
J gene: TRBJ2-1; clone size: -; D gene: -; V gene: TRBV5-1; CDR3 length: 16; CDR3 protein: CASSYSGVADYNEQFF; CDR3 DNA: TGCGCCAGCAGCTACTCGGGGGTAGCCGATTACAATGAGCAGTTCTTC
J gene: TRBJ2-3; clone size: -; D gene: TRBD2; V gene: TRBV24-1; CDR3 length: 16; CDR3 protein: CATSDYGLAGADTQYF; CDR3 DNA: TGTGCCACCAGTGATTATGGACTAGCGGGAGCCGATACGCAGTATTTT
J gene: TRBJ2-7; clone size: -; D gene: -; V gene: TRBV5-1; CDR3 length: 14; CDR3 protein: CASTDVRGSYEQYF; CDR3 DNA: TGCGCCAGCACCGACGTCAGGGGCTCCTACGAGCAGTACTTC
J gene: TRBJ1-1; clone size: once; D gene: TRBD1; V gene: TRBV18; CDR3 length: 14; CDR3 protein: CASSRPTGKTEAFF; CDR3 DNA: TGTGCCAGCTCACGCCCGACAGGGAAGACTGAAGCTTTCTTT
J gene: TRBJ2-7; clone size: -; D gene: -; V gene: TRBV20-1; CDR3 length: 14; CDR3 protein: CSASVASSADEQYF; CDR3 DNA: TGCAGTGCTAGTGTGGCTAGCTCCGCGGACGAGCAGTACTTC
J gene: TRBJ2-1; clone size: -; D gene: TRBD1; V gene: TRBV29-1; CDR3 length: 12; CDR3 protein: CSAYGQGREQFF; CDR3 DNA: TGCAGCGCCTACGGACAGGGAAGGGAGCAGTTCTTC
J gene: TRBJ1-2; clone size: -; D gene: TRBD1; V gene: TRBV6-5; CDR3 length: 15; CDR3 protein: CASSQLAGGTSGYTF; CDR3 DNA: TGTGCCAGCAGCCAGCTGGCAGGGGGCACAAGTGGCTACACCTTC
J gene: TRBJ2-2; clone size: -; D gene: TRBD2; V gene: TRBV5-1; CDR3 length: 16; CDR3 protein: CASSLEGTRGFGELFF; CDR3 DNA: TGCGCCAGCAGCTTGGAGGGGACTAGAGGTTTCGGGGAGCTGTTTTTT
J gene: TRBJ1-2; clone size: -; D gene: -; V gene: TRBV6-5; CDR3 length: 12; CDR3 protein: CASSYSGRGYTF; CDR3 DNA: TGTGCCAGCAGTTACTCGGGGAGAGGCTACACCTTC
J gene: TRBJ2-1; clone size: -; D gene: TRBD1; V gene: TRBV7-6; CDR3 length: 16; CDR3 protein: CASSLPTGNAHNEQFF; CDR3 DNA: TGTGCCAGCAGCTTACCGACAGGGAATGCGCACAATGAGCAGTTCTTC
J gene: TRBJ1-2; clone size: once; D gene: TRBD1; V gene: TRBV10-3; CDR3 length: 14; CDR3 protein: CAIIPQQGGNGYTF; CDR3 DNA: TGTGCCATCATCCCCCAACAGGGGGGGAACGGCTACACCTTC
J gene: TRBJ2-6; clone size: -; D gene: -; V gene: TRBV18; CDR3 length: 16; CDR3 protein: CASSPETGAGANVLTF; CDR3 DNA: TGTGCCAGCTCACCAGAGACGGGGGCTGGGGCCAACGTCCTGACTTTC
J gene: TRBJ1-2; clone size: -; D gene: TRBD1; V gene: TRBV29-1; CDR3 length: 16; CDR3 protein: CSVLSRGTGDDYGYTF; CDR3 DNA: TGCAGCGTTTTATCACGGGGGACAGGGGACGACTATGGCTACACCTTC
J gene: TRBJ2-2; clone size: once; D gene: -; V gene: TRBV7-6; CDR3 length: 15; CDR3 protein: CASSLGTGGAGELFF; CDR3 DNA: TGTGCCAGCAGCTTAGGCACAGGGGGGGCCGGGGAGCTGTTTTTT
J gene: TRBJ2-5; clone size: -; D gene: TRBD1; V gene: TRBV19; CDR3 length: 13; CDR3 protein: CASTGQYQETQYF; CDR3 DNA: TGTGCCAGTACGGGACAGTACCAAGAGACCCAGTACTTC
J gene: TRBJ2-2; clone size: -; D gene: -; V gene: TRBV9; CDR3 length: 13; CDR3 protein: CASSPSGPGELFF; CDR3 DNA: TGTGCCAGCAGCCCGAGTGGGCCCGGGGAGCTGTTTTTT
J gene: TRBJ2-5; clone size: -; D gene: TRBD1; V gene: TRBV6-5; CDR3 length: 15; CDR3 protein: CASSRRDRGRETQYF; CDR3 DNA: TGTGCCAGCAGTCGCCGGGACAGGGGTAGAGAGACCCAGTACTTC
J gene: TRBJ2-7; clone size: -; D gene: TRBD1; V gene: TRBV3-1/TRBV3-2; CDR3 length: 14; CDR3 protein: CASSQWDRVGEQYF; CDR3 DNA: TGTGCCAGCAGTCAGTGGGACAGGGTAGGCGAGCAGTACTTC
J gene: TRBJ1-6; clone size: many; D gene: -; V gene: TRBV7-3; CDR3 length: 13; CDR3 protein: CASSAAINSPLHF; CDR3 DNA: TGTGCCAGCAGCGCCGCTATCAATTCACCCCTCCACTTT
J gene: TRBJ1-2; clone size: -; D gene: -; V gene: TRBV19; CDR3 length: 12; CDR3 protein: CASSISVYGYTF; CDR3 DNA: TGTGCCAGTAGTATATCCGTCTATGGCTACACCTTC
J gene: TRBJ1-6; clone size: -; D gene: TRBD1; V gene: TRBV30; CDR3 length: 15; CDR3 protein: CAWRTPDRVDSPLHF; CDR3 DNA: TGTGCCTGGAGAACCCCGGACAGGGTAGATTCACCCCTCCACTTT
J gene: TRBJ2-1; clone size: -; D gene: TRBD2; V gene: TRBV5-1; CDR3 length: 16; CDR3 protein: CASSLWSGESYNEQFF; CDR3 DNA: TGCGCCAGCAGCTTGTGGAGCGGGGAGTCCTACAATGAGCAGTTCTTC
J gene: TRBJ1-4; clone size: -; D gene: TRBD1; V gene: TRBV7-2; CDR3 length: 15; CDR3 protein: CASSLEGQGLAKLFF; CDR3 DNA: TGTGCCAGCAGCTTAGAAGGACAGGGTCTGGCAAAACTGTTTTTT
J gene: TRBJ1-1; clone size: -; D gene: TRBD1; V gene: TRBV6-6; CDR3 length: 14; CDR3 protein: CASRTGTGLTEAFF; CDR3 DNA: TGTGCCAGCAGAACCGGGACAGGGCTTACTGAAGCTTTCTTT